The T cell receptor (beta chain) under discussion was sequenced for a study of blood T cells in healthy people across ages (dated by TCRdb to the mid-2010s). A note on the overall study: Template switching captured roughly one uniquely barcoded TCR beta cDNA molecule per two T cells in model experiments. To avoid experimental bias, donors of different ages were spread randomly across the sequencing lanes. The donors were split into four age groups: young (average about 15 years), middle-aged (39), aged (more than 60) and long-lived (roughly 80). The study analyzed two additional independent replicas of 1 million unique cDNA reads from the same blood draw for two donors, one aged 18 to 30 and one aged 80 or older. The study measured age-related changes in TCR beta repertoire diversity using deep sequencing normalized with unique cDNA molecular identifiers.

Concerning this clonotype: Its target antigen remains unknown. Within one base of it there is no much larger clone, and no base qualities were kept.

The donors were about 40 Caucasian individuals from Russia, aged 6 to 90 years, who were systemically healthy. Approximately 10 milliliters of peripheral blood were collected from each donor into EDTA-treated Vacutainer tubes. Ficoll-Paque density-gradient centrifugation was used to isolate PBMCs, with at least 6.5 million per sample. Trizol reagent was used to extract total RNA from the PBMCs, yielding at least 6 micrograms per sample. For every donor, flow cytometry on a PBMC aliquot measured the percentage of naive CD45RAhigh/CD27high T cells. Libraries were prepared through 5' RACE. Sequencing was performed on an Illumina HiSeq 2500. A second PCR of roughly 7 to 12 cycles was run with a J-beta primer mix and a sample-barcoded 5' primer. A unique molecular identifier was introduced onto each TCR beta cDNA molecule by a template-switch 5' adaptor carrying 12 random nucleotides. Each sample yielded at least 3 million CDR3-containing paired-end reads. All of the RNA was converted into first-strand cDNA using the Mint cDNA synthesis kit, with a TRBC-specific oligonucleotide serving as the primer. Following uracil-DNA glycosylase treatment, all cDNA underwent a first 18-cycle PCR with the universal primers M1SS and BC2_uni_R. Per the authors' processing: For normalization, 1 million high-quality reads, each with a distinct molecular identifier, were randomly selected from each sample. Instead of being binned into consensus sequences, reads with shared molecular identifiers were discarded. MiTCR, with a Q25 quality threshold and the strictest error-elimination algorithm, was used for CDR3 identification, clonotype clustering and error correction. A nonparametric unseen species model using Euler transformation provided a lower-bound estimate of total TCR beta diversity. The public reads were reprocessed in TCRdb via fastp at Q25 and MiXCR, keeping in-frame beta chains. Rows merge per CDR3 protein into single entries with the most common DNA and genes. The V and J calls here are based on TCRdb, not the publication. A total of 1,500,000 or so distinct CDR3 sequences appear in this sample, almost 60% of them only once. Jointly, the top ten make up 6.5% to 8.5% of the sample.

Including the terminal cysteine and phenylalanine, the CDR3 comprises 15 residues. Solely the CDR3 DNA is kept, with 45 bases framed from the first base. The junction shows trimming of 2 bases on V and 2 bases on J, plus 9 bases between the germline ends. CDR1 and CDR2 (SNHLY, FYNNEI) derive from the germline V gene. The full study reports these points: The percentage of naive T cells measured by flow cytometry correlated strongly with observed TCR beta diversity. Donor CMV infection status was unknown, potentially confounding age-related changes in expanded clonotypes. Observed TCR beta diversity per million T cells fell roughly linearly with age, and a significant reduction was already apparent by age roughly 40. Estimates of total diversity based on one million sequenced T cells were considered lower bounds and underestimates. Since profiling was done on bulk unsorted PBMCs, naive and antigen-experienced compartments could not be conclusively compared. Compared with the aged group, the long-lived group had more naive CD4+ T cells, fewer expanded clones and increased TCR diversity, a pattern suggesting age selection.

This receptor chain uses TRBV2 and TRBJ2-2; TRBD2 is a possible D gene, resting on 5 matching bases. Sequences were obtained from blood. This TCR was sampled from a man between 18 and 35 years old in good health. CDR3 loop: CASSEPGGNTGELFF. Read as DNA, the sequence is TGTGCCAGCAGTGAACCTGGAGGAAACACCGGGGAGCTGTTTTTT.